The T cell receptor beta chain under discussion was sequenced for a study of cytomegalovirus exposure and HLA in healthy donors. Study-wide findings and caveats: The authors listed roughly 150 TCR beta chains as cytomegalovirus-associated. Rarity characterized most TCR sequences, yet some public TCRs appeared in many donors.

A word on this clone: Antigen specificity is unknown.

The table came from immunoSEQ multiplex PCR; TCRdb's copy has only in-frame clones and leaves some out. The table records more than 95,000 clones, approximately 89% of them present only once. The receptor was derived from a man aged 18-30 years in good health and CMV-seronegative. The sequencing input was PBMCs.

The CDR3 is CAWVRFRGNTDTQYF. For the CDR3, the DNA is TGTGCCTGGGTCAGATTCAGGGGAAACACAGATACGCAGTATTTT. This chain connects TRBV30 to TRBJ2-3, with D maybe TRBD1 (6 bases). The CDR3 is 15 amino acids. V was clipped by 5 bases and J by 2 bases, with 17 bases between them. Germline loops: CDR1 GTSNPN, CDR2 SVGIG (reference sequence).